A selection of T cell receptor beta chains follows, all from one sample in a study of PD-1 blockade in classical Hodgkin lymphoma. Method: immunoSEQ multiplex PCR; TCRdb's copy keeps in-frame clones and lacks some. Here the sample spans some 30,000 clones, around 83% being singletons. This specimen was CD4+ T cells from blood, taken before the fourth cycle of nivolumab. All receptors derive from a human donor with classical Hodgkin lymphoma. Both conserved end residues are part of each CDR3. A D gene is named only where the DNA matches it firmly. Rows give clone size only sometimes, using once, few, many, or a class for an expanded clone.

>16|TRBV28|TRBJ1-1|NA|NA
CASSPQVVAWRTEAFF
TGTGCCAGCAGTCCCCAAGTCGTTGCCTGGAGGACTGAAGCTTTCTTT
>18|TRBV6-1|TRBJ1-2|NA|TRBD1
CASSEARQGVTHNYGYTF
TGTGCCAGCAGTGAAGCGAGGCAGGGGGTAACCCATAACTATGGCTACACCTTC
>14|TRBV18|TRBJ2-5|NA|TRBD2
CASSRRENVQTQYF
TGTGCCAGCTCAAGGCGGGAGAACGTACAGACCCAGTACTTC
>14|TRBV4-2|TRBJ2-2|NA|TRBD1
CASSPDRGIGELFF
TGTGCCAGCAGCCCGGACAGGGGCATTGGGGAGCTGTTTTTT
>13|TRBV2|TRBJ1-1|once|NA
CASKEEMNTEAFF
TGTGCCAGCAAGGAGGAGATGAACACTGAAGCTTTCTTT
>15|TRBV6-5|TRBJ2-2|NA|TRBD1
CASNPRDRFAGELFF
TGTGCCAGCAATCCTCGGGACAGGTTTGCCGGGGAGCTGTTTTTT
>18|TRBV18|TRBJ1-1|NA|NA
CASSPSKWDGEMNTEAFF
TGTGCCAGCTCACCTAGCAAGTGGGACGGTGAAATGAACACTGAAGCTTTCTTT
>15|TRBV18|TRBJ2-3|NA|NA
CASSPSEGRTDTQYF
TGTGCCAGCTCACCGTCGGAGGGCCGCACAGATACGCAGTATTTT
>17|TRBV5-1|TRBJ2-7|NA|TRBD2
CASSFGTSGRSAYEQYF
TGCGCCAGCAGCTTCGGGACTAGCGGGAGATCAGCGTACGAGCAGTACTTC
>14|TRBV5-1|TRBJ2-1|NA|TRBD1
CASSVAGGYNEQFF
TGCGCCAGCAGTGTGGCAGGGGGCTACAATGAGCAGTTCTTC
>13|TRBV6-5|TRBJ1-1|NA|NA
CASSFLGGTEAFF
TGTGCCAGCAGTTTTCTGGGGGGCACTGAAGCTTTCTTT
>16|TRBV5-4|TRBJ1-2|NA|TRBD1
CASSLVGWDRASGYTF
TGTGCCAGCAGCTTGGTCGGGTGGGACAGGGCTTCGGGCTACACCTTC
>16|TRBV4-1|TRBJ2-1|NA|TRBD2
CASSQERLAGGGEQFF
TGCGCCAGCAGCCAAGAGAGACTAGCGGGGGGGGGTGAGCAGTTCTTC
>20|TRBV4-2|TRBJ2-6|NA|NA
CASSSPTGTNRTSGANVLTF
TGTGCCAGCAGCTCCCCAACCGGGACAAACAGGACCTCTGGGGCCAACGTCCTGACTTTC
>13|TRBV19|TRBJ1-1|NA|NA
CASRGPGHTEAFF
TGTGCCAGTAGGGGCCCTGGACACACTGAAGCTTTCTTT
>14|TRBV6-5|TRBJ1-5|NA|NA
CASGDGTGNQPQHF
TGTGCCAGCGGTGACGGGACTGGCAATCAGCCCCAGCATTTT
>13|TRBV6-4|TRBJ1-1|NA|NA
CASSEGSFTEAFF
TGTGCCAGCAGTGAGGGCAGCTTTACTGAAGCTTTCTTT
>13|TRBV19|TRBJ1-4|NA|NA
CASSSRSGEKLFF
TGTGCCAGTAGTTCCCGATCCGGCGAAAAACTGTTTTTT
>13|TRBV10-3|TRBJ2-7|NA|NA
CAISETTPGEQYF
TGTGCCATCAGTGAGACGACCCCGGGAGAGCAGTACTTC
>14|TRBV7-2|TRBJ2-1|NA|TRBD2
CASSPSGSYNEQFF
TGTGCCAGCAGCCCTAGCGGGAGTTACAATGAGCAGTTCTTC
>14|TRBV28|TRBJ2-6|NA|NA
CASSPMTGANVLTF
TGTGCCAGCAGCCCTATGACTGGGGCCAACGTCCTGACTTTC
>15|TRBV7-2|TRBJ1-2|NA|NA
CASSLEGGLSYGYTF
TGTGCCAGCAGCTTAGAGGGGGGCTTAAGCTATGGCTACACCTTC
>15|TRBV4-1|TRBJ2-7|NA|NA
CASSQGGDGAYEQYF
TGCGCCAGCAGCCAAGGGGGGGACGGGGCCTACGAGCAGTACTTC
>13|TRBV7-9|TRBJ1-3|NA|NA
CASSLGQRNTIYF
TGTGCCAGCAGCTTGGGTCAGAGAAACACCATATATTTT
>15|TRBV7-2|TRBJ2-5|NA|TRBD2
CASSPPRGRRETQYF
TGTGCCAGCAGCCCACCCCGCGGGAGAAGGGAGACCCAGTACTTC
>14|TRBV6-1|TRBJ1-1|NA|TRBD1
CASSESAGGTEAFF
TGTGCCAGCAGTGAATCGGCAGGGGGAACTGAAGCTTTCTTT
>14|TRBV5-6|TRBJ1-2|NA|NA
CASSDRSILHGYTF
TGTGCCAGCAGTGACAGGAGCATCCTCCATGGCTACACCTTC